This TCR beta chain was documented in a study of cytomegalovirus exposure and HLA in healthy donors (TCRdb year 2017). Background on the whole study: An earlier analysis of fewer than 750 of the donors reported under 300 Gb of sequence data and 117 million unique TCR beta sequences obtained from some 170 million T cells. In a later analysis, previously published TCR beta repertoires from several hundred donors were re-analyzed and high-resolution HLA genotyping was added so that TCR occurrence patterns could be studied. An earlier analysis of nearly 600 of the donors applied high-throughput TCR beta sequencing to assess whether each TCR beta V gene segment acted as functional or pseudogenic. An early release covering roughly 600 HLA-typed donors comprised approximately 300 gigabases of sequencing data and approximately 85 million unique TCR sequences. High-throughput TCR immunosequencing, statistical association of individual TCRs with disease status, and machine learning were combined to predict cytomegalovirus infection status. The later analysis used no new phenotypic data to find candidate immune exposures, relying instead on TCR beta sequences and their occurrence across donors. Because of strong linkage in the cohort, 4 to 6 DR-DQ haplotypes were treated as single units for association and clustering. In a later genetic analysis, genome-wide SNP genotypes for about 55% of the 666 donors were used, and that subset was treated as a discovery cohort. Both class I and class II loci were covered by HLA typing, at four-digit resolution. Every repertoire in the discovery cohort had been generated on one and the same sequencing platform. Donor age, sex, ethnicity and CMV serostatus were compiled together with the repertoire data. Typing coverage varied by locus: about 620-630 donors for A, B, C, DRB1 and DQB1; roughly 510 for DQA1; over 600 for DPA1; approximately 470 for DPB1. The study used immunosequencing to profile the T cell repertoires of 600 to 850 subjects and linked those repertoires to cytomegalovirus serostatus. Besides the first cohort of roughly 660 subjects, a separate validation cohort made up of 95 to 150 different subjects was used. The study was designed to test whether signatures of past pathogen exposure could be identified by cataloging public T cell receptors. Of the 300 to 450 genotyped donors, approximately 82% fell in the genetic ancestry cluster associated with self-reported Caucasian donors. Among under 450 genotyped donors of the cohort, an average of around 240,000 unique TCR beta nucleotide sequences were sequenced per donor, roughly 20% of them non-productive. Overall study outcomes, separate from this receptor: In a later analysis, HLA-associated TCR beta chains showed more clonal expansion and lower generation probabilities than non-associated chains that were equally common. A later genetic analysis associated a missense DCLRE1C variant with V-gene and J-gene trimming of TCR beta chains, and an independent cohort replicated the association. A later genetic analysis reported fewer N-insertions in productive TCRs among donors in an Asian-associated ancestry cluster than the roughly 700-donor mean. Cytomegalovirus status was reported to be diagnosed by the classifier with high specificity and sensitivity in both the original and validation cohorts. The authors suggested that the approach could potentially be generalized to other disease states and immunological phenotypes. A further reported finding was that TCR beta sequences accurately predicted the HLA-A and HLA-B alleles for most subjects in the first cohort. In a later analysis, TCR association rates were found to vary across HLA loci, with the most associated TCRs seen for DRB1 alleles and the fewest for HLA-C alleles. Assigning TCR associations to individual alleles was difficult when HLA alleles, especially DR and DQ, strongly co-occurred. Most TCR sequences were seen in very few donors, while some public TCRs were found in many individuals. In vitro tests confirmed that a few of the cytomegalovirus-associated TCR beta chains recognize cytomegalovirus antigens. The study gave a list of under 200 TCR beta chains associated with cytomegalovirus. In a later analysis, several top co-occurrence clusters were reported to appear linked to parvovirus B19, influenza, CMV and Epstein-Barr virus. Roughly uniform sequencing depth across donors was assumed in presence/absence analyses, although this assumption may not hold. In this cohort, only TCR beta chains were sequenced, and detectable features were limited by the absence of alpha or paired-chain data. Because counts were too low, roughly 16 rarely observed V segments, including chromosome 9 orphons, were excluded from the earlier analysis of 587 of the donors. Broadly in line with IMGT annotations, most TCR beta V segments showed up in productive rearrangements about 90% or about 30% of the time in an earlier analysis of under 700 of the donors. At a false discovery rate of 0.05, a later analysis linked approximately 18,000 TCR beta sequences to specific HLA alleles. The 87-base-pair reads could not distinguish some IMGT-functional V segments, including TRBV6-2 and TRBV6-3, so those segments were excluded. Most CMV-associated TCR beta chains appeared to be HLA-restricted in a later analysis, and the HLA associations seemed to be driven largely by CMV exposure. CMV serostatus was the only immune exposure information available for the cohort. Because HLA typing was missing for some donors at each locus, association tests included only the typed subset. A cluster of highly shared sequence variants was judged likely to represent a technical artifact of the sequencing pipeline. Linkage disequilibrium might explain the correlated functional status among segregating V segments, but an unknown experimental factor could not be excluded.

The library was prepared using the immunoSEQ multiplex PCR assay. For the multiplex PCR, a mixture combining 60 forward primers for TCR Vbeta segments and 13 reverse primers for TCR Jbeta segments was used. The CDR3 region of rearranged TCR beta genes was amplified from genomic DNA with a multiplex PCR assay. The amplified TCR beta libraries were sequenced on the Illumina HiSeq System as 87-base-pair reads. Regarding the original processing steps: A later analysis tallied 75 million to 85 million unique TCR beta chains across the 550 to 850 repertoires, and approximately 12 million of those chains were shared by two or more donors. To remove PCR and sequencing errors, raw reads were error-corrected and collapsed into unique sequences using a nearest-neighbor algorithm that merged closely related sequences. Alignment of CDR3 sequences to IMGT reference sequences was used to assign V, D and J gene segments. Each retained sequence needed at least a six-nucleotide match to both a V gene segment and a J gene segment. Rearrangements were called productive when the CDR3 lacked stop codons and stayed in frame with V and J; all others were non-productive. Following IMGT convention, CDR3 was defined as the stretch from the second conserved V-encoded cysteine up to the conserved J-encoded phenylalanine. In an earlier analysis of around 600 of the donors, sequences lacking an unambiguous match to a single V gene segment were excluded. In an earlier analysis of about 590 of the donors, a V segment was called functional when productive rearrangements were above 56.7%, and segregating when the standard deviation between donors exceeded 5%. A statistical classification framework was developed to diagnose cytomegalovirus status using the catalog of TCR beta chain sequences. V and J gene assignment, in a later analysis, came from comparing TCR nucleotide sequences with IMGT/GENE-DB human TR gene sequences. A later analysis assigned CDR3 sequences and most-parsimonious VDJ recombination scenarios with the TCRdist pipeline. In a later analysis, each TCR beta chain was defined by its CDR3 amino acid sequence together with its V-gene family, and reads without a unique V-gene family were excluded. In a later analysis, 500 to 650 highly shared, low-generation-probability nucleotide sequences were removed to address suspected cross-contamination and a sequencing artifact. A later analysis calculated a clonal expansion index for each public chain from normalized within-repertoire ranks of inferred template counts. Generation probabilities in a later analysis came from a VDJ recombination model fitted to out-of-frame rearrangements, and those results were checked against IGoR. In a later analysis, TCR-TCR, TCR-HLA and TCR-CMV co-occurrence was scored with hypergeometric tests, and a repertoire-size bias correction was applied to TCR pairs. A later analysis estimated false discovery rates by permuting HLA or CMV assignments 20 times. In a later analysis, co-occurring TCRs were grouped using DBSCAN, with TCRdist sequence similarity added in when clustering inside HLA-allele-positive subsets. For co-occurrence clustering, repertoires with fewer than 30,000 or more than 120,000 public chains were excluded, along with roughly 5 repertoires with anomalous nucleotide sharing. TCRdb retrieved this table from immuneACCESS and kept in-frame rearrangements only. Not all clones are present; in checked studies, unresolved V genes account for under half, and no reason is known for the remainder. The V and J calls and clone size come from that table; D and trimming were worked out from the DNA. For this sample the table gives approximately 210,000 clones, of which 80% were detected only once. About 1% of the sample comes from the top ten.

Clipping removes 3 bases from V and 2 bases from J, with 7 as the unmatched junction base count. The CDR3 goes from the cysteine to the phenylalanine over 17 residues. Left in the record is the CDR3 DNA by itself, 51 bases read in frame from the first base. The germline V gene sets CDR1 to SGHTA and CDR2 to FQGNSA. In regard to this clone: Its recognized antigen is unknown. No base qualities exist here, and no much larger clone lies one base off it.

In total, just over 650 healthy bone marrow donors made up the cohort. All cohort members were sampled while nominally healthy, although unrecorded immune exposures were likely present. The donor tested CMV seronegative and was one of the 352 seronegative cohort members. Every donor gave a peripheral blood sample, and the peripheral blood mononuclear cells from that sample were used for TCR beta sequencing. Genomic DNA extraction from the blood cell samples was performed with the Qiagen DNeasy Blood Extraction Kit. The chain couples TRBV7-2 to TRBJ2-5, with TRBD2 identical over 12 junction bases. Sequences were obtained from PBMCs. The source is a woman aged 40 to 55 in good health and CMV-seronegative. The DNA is TGTGCCAGCAGCTTCCTAGCGGGAGGGAGTGGGCAAGAGACCCAGTACTTC. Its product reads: CASSFLAGGSGQETQYF.